This TCR beta chain came from a study of blood T cells in healthy people across ages. The donors, all healthy, were Caucasians living in Russia, aged 6 to 90. The germline V gene encodes CDR1 SNHLY and CDR2 FYNNEI. Trimming pared 4 bases from V and 2 bases from J, leaving 11 bases between. The CDR3 spans 14 residues. This clonotype has just a few counts. No antigen is known for it. Combining a sample-barcoded 5' primer with a J-beta primer mix, a second PCR ran for roughly 7 to 11 cycles. Via MiXCR, TCRdb re-called the 5' RACE reads, giving one row per CDR3 protein. The repertoire includes around 1,900,000 distinct CDR3 sequences, about two fifths of them detected once, and under 25% sits in the top ten. Notes on the study in general: The diversity estimates, figures obtained from one million T cells, were considered underestimates.

The specimen was blood. The chain has TRBV2 and TRBJ2-5; weak D call: TRBD2 (6 bases). The sequence derives from a human donor in good health. This CDR3 reads CASSGRESQETQYF. The DNA for the CDR3 is TGTGCCAGCAGTGGGCGGGAATCGCAAGAGACCCAGTACTTC.